A single sample is the source of the 18 T cell receptor beta chains below, sequenced in a study of technical replicates of blood from a handful of donors. Only in-frame clones appear in the TCRdb table, and some are missing; sequencing was by immunoSEQ multiplex PCR. The sample includes 85,000 to 100,000 clones, 95% of them seen just once. Sequencing was carried out using T cells isolated from PBMCs. The receptors stem from a human donor in good health.

The chain is built from TRBV5-1 and TRBJ1-1; D is undetermined. The CDR3 has 15 amino acids. Germline CDR1 and CDR2: SGHRS and YFSETQ. V dropped 6 bases and J dropped 7 bases, with 22 bases sitting between them. This chain's CDR3 is CASTPLSLARSEAFF. Here the CDR3 DNA reads TGCGCCAGCACCCCTTTAAGCTTGGCAAGGAGTGAAGCTTTCTTT.

The chain carries TRBV27 and TRBJ2-7; no reliable D call. The CDR3 extends over 10 amino acids. Germline V lookup: CDR1 MNHEY, CDR2 SMNVEV (reference sequence). Trimming cost V 3 bases and J 11 bases, with 8 bases left between them. CDR3 region: CASSLNCEYF. CDR3 in DNA: TGTGCCAGCAGTTTGAATTGCGAGTACTTC.

The V and J genes are TRBV10-3 and TRBJ2-3, with TRBD2 identical over 13 bases. CDR3 length: 21 residues. V was pared by 5 bases and J by 2 bases, with 19 bases of the junction left unmatched. Germline CDR1 ENHRY, CDR2 SYGVKD. CDR3: CAISWSRTSGRIGVDTDTQYF. CDR3 nucleotide sequence: TGTGCCATCAGTTGGTCCAGGACTAGCGGGAGAATTGGAGTGGACACAGATACGCAGTATTTT.

This clone was seen only once. The CDR3 protein is CASSVNRGYDYGYTF. CDR3 bases: TGTGCCAGCAGCGTTAACCGAGGATATGACTATGGCTACACCTTC. This chain uses TRBV9 with TRBJ1-2; D unclear. With 2 bases removed from V and 3 bases from J, the gap between germline ends came to 14 bases. Germline values: CDR1 SGDLS, CDR2 YYNGEE. The CDR3 length is 15 residues.

The rearrangement joins TRBV28 to TRBJ2-7; 7 bases are a match to TRBD1. CDR3 length: 15 amino acids. Germline lookup yields CDR1 MDHEN and CDR2 SYDVKM. Trimming removed 4 bases from V and 6 bases from J; junction bases left unmatched: 12. The DNA of the CDR3 is TGTGCCAGCAGTTCACCGGGACAGAAGGCCGTCGAGCAGTACTTC. It yields the protein CASSSPGQKAVEQYF.

This rearrangement joins TRBV28 to TRBJ2-5, with a tentative D call TRBD1 (6 bases). The germline V gene encodes CDR1 MDHEN and CDR2 SYDVKM. The CDR3 is 16 residues long. Trimming took 3 bases from V and 1 from J, leaving 15 bases between them. The CDR3 region is CASSLEEAGAQETQYF. As DNA, the CDR3 is TGTGCCAGCAGTTTGGAAGAGGCAGGGGCCCAAGAGACCCAGTACTTC.

The chain combines TRBV19 with TRBJ2-6; weak D call: TRBD1 (5 bases). V was pared by 8 bases and J by 0 bases, with 11 bases between. The CDR3 sequence is 15 residues long. Germline CDR1 is LNHDA and CDR2 is SQIVND (reference sequence). CDR3 sequence reads: CASPRQFSGANVLTF. Here the CDR3 DNA reads TGTGCCAGTCCTCGACAGTTCTCTGGGGCCAACGTCCTGACTTTC.

This chain links TRBV25-1 with TRBJ1-1; tentative D call: TRBD1 (5 bases). The germline CDR1 and CDR2 sequences are MGHDK and SYGVNS. The CDR3 consists of 12 residues. The ends were cut back, 3 bases at V and 11 bases at J, with 13 bases in the middle. The CDR3 sequence: CASSDGGSGAFF. CDR3 sequence (DNA): TGTGCCAGCAGTGATGGGGGGAGTGGGGCTTTCTTT.

The sample holds one count of this clone. J is TRBJ2-1 and V is TRBV28, with D perhaps TRBD1 (6 bases). Per the germline V gene, CDR1 is MDHEN and CDR2 is SYDVKM. This CDR3 is 15 amino acids long. V was shortened by 4 bases and J by 0 bases, with 10 bases between the two germline ends. The CDR3 loop is CASSWDTSSYNEQFF. In nucleotides, the CDR3 is TGTGCCAGCAGTTGGGACACGAGCTCCTACAATGAGCAGTTCTTC.

V gene TRBV7-6 combines with J gene TRBJ1-4; no firm D call. The CDR3 has 15 amino acids. The germline gives CDR1 SGHVS, CDR2 FNYEAQ. Trimming removed 3 bases at V and 7 bases at J, with 15 bases between. The CDR3 here is CASSFSESLSEKLFF. The CDR3 DNA is TGTGCCAGCAGCTTCTCCGAGTCCCTTAGTGAAAAACTGTTTTTT.

V usage is TRBV4-1 and J usage is TRBJ2-5, with a possible D match to TRBD2 (7 bases). From germline, CDR1 is MGHRA and CDR2 YSYEKL. Trimming left V 1 base short and J 1 base short, with 16 bases between. This CDR3 contains 17 residues. Here the CDR3 DNA reads TGCGCCAGCAGCCAAGTGATCACGGCGGGGGCCCAAGAGACCCAGTACTTC. Protein: CASSQVITAGAQETQYF.

The chain uses TRBV5-1 and TRBJ1-1; D may be TRBD1 (6 bases). The germline gives CDR1 SGHRS, CDR2 YFSETQ. The CDR3 is 17 residues long. The ends were cut back, 4 bases at V and 6 bases at J, with 25 bases in the middle. The DNA for the CDR3 is TGCGCCAGCAGCACATCCCCACAGGGAGGGATACCCCCTGAAGCTTTCTTT. Translating gives CASSTSPQGGIPPEAFF.

This clone is a singleton in its sample. The gene calls are TRBV19 and TRBJ1-2; 9 bases fit TRBD1. The CDR3 totals 13 residues. Germline lookup yields CDR1 LNHDA and CDR2 SQIVND (reference sequence). With V trimmed by 8 bases and J by 3 bases, 4 bases remained unmatched. The CDR3 DNA sequence: TGTGCCAGTTGGACAGGGGAGCACTATGGCTACACCTTC. It codes for CASWTGEHYGYTF. Supplemented by reference TRBV19 and TRBJ1-2, the full variable domain reads DGGITQSPKYLFRKEGQNVTLSCEQNLNHDAMYWYRQDPGQGLRLIYYSQIVNDFQKGDIAEGYSVSREKKESFPLTVTSAQKNPTAFYLCASWTGEHYGYTFGSGTRLTVV.

The genes are TRBV5-5 and TRBJ1-5, with 7 bases that match TRBD1. CDR1 and CDR2 (germline): SGHKS, YYEKEE (reference sequence). V lost 4 bases to trimming and J lost 4 bases; unmatched junction nucleotides: 8. This CDR3 has 15 amino acids. The DNA of the CDR3 is TGTGCCAGCAGCAGAGCAGGGGGTTTGAATCAGCCCCAGCATTTT. Translating it yields CASSRAGGLNQPQHF.

This chain connects TRBV16 to TRBJ2-2; possibly TRBD1 for D (6 bases). The V end was cut by 1 base, the J end by 5 bases, with 17 bases between. CDR1 is KGHSY and CDR2 is FQNENV in the germline V gene. The CDR3 is made up of 17 amino acids. The CDR3 reads CASSQWGRRGETGELFF. The CDR3, as DNA: TGTGCCAGCAGCCAATGGGGGCGCCGGGGAGAAACCGGGGAGCTGTTTTTT.

The gene calls are TRBV19 and TRBJ1-1; 11 nucleotides match TRBD1. The germline V gene has CDR1 LNHDA and CDR2 SQIVND (reference sequence). The CDR3 is 14 amino acids. V lost 9 bases, J lost 3 bases, and 6 bases stayed unmatched. This CDR3 is CASFGDRGYTEAFF. The CDR3 DNA reads TGTGCCAGCTTCGGGGACAGGGGGTACACTGAAGCTTTCTTT.

This clone was counted once. The CDR3: CASSLRGDRGLYNEQFF. The CDR3 nucleotides are TGCGCCAGCAGCTTGAGGGGGGACAGGGGGCTCTACAATGAGCAGTTCTTC. The chain recombines TRBV5-1 with TRBJ2-1; 12 bases line up with TRBD1. After removal of 1 base from V and 3 bases from J, the junction contained 5 bases not matched to a gene. The CDR3 loop spans 17 amino acids. Germline loops: CDR1 SGHRS, CDR2 YFSETQ.

J is TRBJ1-1 and V is TRBV29-1; D may be TRBD1 (5 bases). V was pared by 6 bases and J by 1 base, with 24 bases between. This CDR3 spans 17 amino acids. Germline V CDR1 and CDR2: SQVTM, ANQGSEA. The CDR3 here is CSVPGGGGNIWNTEAFF. The DNA for the CDR3 is TGCAGCGTACCCGGGGGAGGAGGTAATATTTGGAACACTGAAGCTTTCTTT.